One and the same sample provided the 19 T cell receptor beta chains below, sequenced in a study of cytotoxic CD8 clonotypes in ibrutinib-treated CLL. Profiling relied on immunoSEQ multiplex PCR, and the TCRdb table lists in-frame clones only, not all of them. The sample lists tens of thousands of clones, approximately 75% occurring once. Sequencing used PBMCs, obtained after 12 months of ibrutinib treatment. These receptors all come from a human donor with chronic lymphocytic leukemia.

The rearrangement uses TRBV19 and TRBJ2-2; D is ambiguous. Trimming cost V 2 bases and J 4 bases, with 5 bases left between them. Germline lookup yields CDR1 LNHDA and CDR2 SQIVND (reference sequence). The CDR3 has 13 amino acids. The DNA for the CDR3 is TGTGCCAGTAGTATACAGACCACCGGGGAGCTGTTTTTT. This codes for CASSIQTTGELFF.

The V call is TRBV30, the J call TRBJ2-6; D remains ambiguous. CDR3 size: 17 residues. V lost 2 bases to trimming and J lost 0 bases, with 14 bases between them. Germline V CDR1 and CDR2: GTSNPN, SVGIG (reference sequence). For the CDR3, the DNA is TGTGCCTGGAGTCCCCGGACCGGTAACTCTGGGGCCAACGTCCTGACTTTC. This gives the protein CAWSPRTGNSGANVLTF.

J is TRBJ2-3 and V is TRBV15; weak D call: TRBD2 (6 bases). Germline V gene lookup returns CDR1 LNHNV and CDR2 YYDKDF (reference sequence). The length of the CDR3 is 11 residues. V was trimmed by 8 bases and J by 5 bases, leaving 8 bases between them. CDR3 bases: TGTGCCACCCAGGAGGGAGATACGCAGTATTTT. Amino acid sequence: CATQEGDTQYF.

V gene TRBV28 combines with J gene TRBJ2-1, with a possible D match to TRBD2 (7 bases). The CDR3 has 13 residues. V was shortened by 3 bases and J by 9 bases, with 12 bases between the two germline ends. Germline lookup yields CDR1 MDHEN and CDR2 SYDVKM. CDR3 sequence (DNA): TGTGCCAGCAGTTTTGTGGGGGGGGCTGAGCAGTTCTTC. Protein product: CASSFVGGAEQFF.

The chain links TRBV5-1 to TRBJ2-2; D may be TRBD1 (5 bases). Per germline, CDR1 SGHRS and CDR2 YFSETQ. This CDR3 is 13 amino acids long. Trimming took off 4 bases at V and 11 bases at J, with 15 bases between the two ends. Written as DNA, the CDR3 is TGCGCCAGCAGCGACGGACCCCAGGGAGAGCTGTTTTTT. Translating it yields CASSDGPQGELFF.

The J gene is TRBJ2-7, the V gene TRBV5-1, with no clear D. Germline-derived CDR1 and CDR2 are SGHRS and YFSETQ. Trimming shortened V by 5 bases and J by 2 bases, and 14 bases separated the two germline ends. This CDR3 is built from 14 residues. The CDR3 spells CASSPPLGTYEQYF. The CDR3 DNA reads as TGCGCCAGCAGTCCCCCGCTCGGTACCTACGAGCAGTACTTC.

The chain uses TRBV28 and TRBJ1-5, with 7 bases aligning to TRBD1. Germline assignment: CDR1 MDHEN and CDR2 SYDVKM. The CDR3 is 18 residues long. Losses at the gene ends were 5 bases for V and 10 bases for J; bases not matched to a gene: 23. The CDR3 protein is CASSATQAAAGDSKPQHF. CDR3 DNA: TGTGCCAGCAGTGCCACCCAAGCCGCGGCCGGGGACAGTAAACCCCAGCATTTT.

The chain is built from TRBV30 and TRBJ1-3; no clear D. CDR1 is GTSNPN and CDR2 is SVGIG in the germline V gene (reference sequence). Trimming removed 1 base from V and 7 bases from J, with 11 bases in between. This CDR3 is 13 amino acids long. The chain's CDR3 is CAWSAGSWNTIYF. The CDR3 DNA reads as TGTGCCTGGAGTGCCGGGTCTTGGAACACCATATATTTT.

This chain connects TRBV6-5 to TRBJ2-3; either TRBD1 or TRBD2 may fit D (7 bases each). The CDR3 loop spans 15 amino acids. Germline CDR1 is MNHEY and CDR2 is SVGAGI. With 4 bases removed from V and 1 base from J, the gap between germline ends came to 12 bases. The CDR3 sequence is CASSSQGRGTDTQYF. CDR3 coding DNA: TGTGCCAGCAGTTCACAGGGGAGGGGCACAGATACGCAGTATTTT.

Many counts were recorded for this clone. The chain carries TRBV29-1 and TRBJ2-7; 10 bases map to TRBD1. Germline loops: CDR1 SQVTM, CDR2 ANQGSEA. The V and J ends lost 3 bases and 4 bases, in that order; junction bases with no gene match: 0. This CDR3 region has 12 residues. Written as DNA, the CDR3 is TGCAGCGTTGAGGGACAGGGGTACGAGCAGTACTTC. It specifies CSVEGQGYEQYF.

The chain employs TRBV7-2 and TRBJ2-3; D gene unclear. V was cut by 3 bases and J by 0 bases, with 4 bases left in between. This CDR3 region has 13 residues. The germline CDR1 and CDR2 sequences are SGHTA and FQGNSA. The CDR3 loop reads CASSFQSTDTQYF. CDR3 coding DNA: TGTGCCAGCAGCTTTCAAAGCACAGATACGCAGTATTTT.

A few counts support this clone. The chain carries TRBV6-1 and TRBJ2-7; possible D gene TRBD1, 6 bases. Trimming removed 5 bases from V and 3 bases from J, with 11 bases in between. The CDR3 extends over 13 amino acids. Germline V CDR1 and CDR2: MNHNS, SASEGT. CDR3 loop: CASSLIQGYEQYF. CDR3 DNA sequence: TGTGCCAGCAGTCTGATACAGGGCTACGAGCAGTACTTC.

The chain links TRBV9 to TRBJ2-3; D unresolved. Trimming took 3 bases from V and 8 from J, leaving 13 bases between them. Germline V gene sequence: CDR1 SGDLS, CDR2 YYNGEE. The CDR3 covers 13 residues. The DNA of the CDR3 is TGTGCCAGCAGCGGGAACACTGGGTCTACGCAGTATTTT. It encodes CASSGNTGSTQYF.

This sequence joins TRBV9 and TRBJ1-3; D is ambiguous. V lost 3 bases and J lost 1, with 14 bases in between. This CDR3 has 16 amino acids. Germline V gene data show CDR1 as SGDLS and CDR2 as YYNGEE. CDR3: CASSAKTVQSGNTIYF. Written as DNA, the CDR3 is TGTGCCAGCAGCGCTAAGACGGTCCAATCTGGAAACACCATATATTTT.

The V call is TRBV27, the J call TRBJ2-7; D may be TRBD2 (6 bases). From germline, CDR1 is MNHEY and CDR2 SMNVEV (reference sequence). The ends were cut back, 3 bases at V and 6 bases at J, with 15 bases in the middle. CDR3 length: 14 residues. The CDR3 region is CASSLRQGGREQYF. DNA of the CDR3: TGTGCCAGCAGTTTGAGGCAGGGAGGACGCGAGCAGTACTTC.

The CDR3 protein is CASSPRGSSYNEQFF. CDR3 DNA: TGTGCCAGCAGCCCGCGTGGGAGCTCCTACAATGAGCAGTTCTTC. J is TRBJ2-1 and V is TRBV4-2; perhaps TRBD2 as D (5 bases). The germline V and J ends were trimmed by 4 bases and 0 bases, with 10 bases remaining between them. The germline gives CDR1 LGHNA, CDR2 YNFKEQ. The CDR3 is 15 residues long.

J is TRBJ1-2 and V is TRBV29-1, with 10 bases lining up with TRBD1. Germline loops: CDR1 SQVTM, CDR2 ANQGSEA. The CDR3 is made up of 13 amino acids. V shed 4 bases and J 7 bases; nucleotides not matched to a gene: 6. As DNA, the CDR3 is TGCAGCGTTGTGGGGACAGGGGTTAGTGGCTACACCTTC. Amino acids: CSVVGTGVSGYTF.

The genes are TRBV6-6 and TRBJ1-5; maybe TRBD1 (6 bases). The CDR3 sequence is 15 residues long. Trimming shortened V by 4 bases and J by 5 bases, and 15 bases separated the two germline ends. Germline values: CDR1 MNHNY, CDR2 SVGAGI (reference sequence). The CDR3 DNA is TGTGCCAGCAGTTCCCGGGGGACAACTTATCAGCCCCAGCATTTT. It yields the protein CASSSRGTTYQPQHF.

The chain joins TRBV7-2 to TRBJ2-1, with a weak D call TRBD1 (6 bases). The CDR3 is made up of 16 amino acids. CDR1 is SGHTA, CDR2 FQGNSA, per germline. The ends were cut back, 2 bases at V and 5 bases at J, with 16 bases in the middle. For the CDR3, the DNA is TGTGCCAGCAGCTTATTCGGGACACAAACTAACAATGAGCAGTTCTTC. This encodes CASSLFGTQTNNEQFF.